This T cell receptor beta chain was sequenced in a study of cytomegalovirus exposure and HLA in healthy donors. For the study at large: Genotyping showed approximately 81% of over 350 donors falling in the Caucasian-associated ancestry cluster.

PCR amplification relied on 60 Vbeta primers (plus 13 Jbeta primers). TCRdb's copy holds only in-frame clones and misses some; the assay was immunoSEQ multiplex PCR. Counted here are a few hundred thousand clones, 70% to 80% occurring once; the ten biggest clones make up around 2.9%. Germline values: CDR1 ENHRY, CDR2 SYGVKD. This CDR3 spans 16 amino acids. V was trimmed by 0 bases and J by 4 bases, leaving 10 bases between them. This clone was seen a handful of times. The antigen remains unidentified. The study, taken as a whole, reports: The authors listed approximately 160 TCR beta chains as cytomegalovirus-associated. An analysis that was carried out later associated 16,951 TCR beta sequences with HLA alleles at 0.05 false discovery rate.

The source of this sequence is a woman aged 55-70 years in good health and CMV-seropositive. The source material was PBMCs. The chain recombines TRBV10-3 with TRBJ2-6, with D perhaps matching TRBD2 (5 bases). The DNA of the CDR3 is TGTGCCATCAGTGAGTCGATAGGGAGCGGGGCCAACGTCCTGACTTTC. Amino acid sequence: CAISESIGSGANVLTF.